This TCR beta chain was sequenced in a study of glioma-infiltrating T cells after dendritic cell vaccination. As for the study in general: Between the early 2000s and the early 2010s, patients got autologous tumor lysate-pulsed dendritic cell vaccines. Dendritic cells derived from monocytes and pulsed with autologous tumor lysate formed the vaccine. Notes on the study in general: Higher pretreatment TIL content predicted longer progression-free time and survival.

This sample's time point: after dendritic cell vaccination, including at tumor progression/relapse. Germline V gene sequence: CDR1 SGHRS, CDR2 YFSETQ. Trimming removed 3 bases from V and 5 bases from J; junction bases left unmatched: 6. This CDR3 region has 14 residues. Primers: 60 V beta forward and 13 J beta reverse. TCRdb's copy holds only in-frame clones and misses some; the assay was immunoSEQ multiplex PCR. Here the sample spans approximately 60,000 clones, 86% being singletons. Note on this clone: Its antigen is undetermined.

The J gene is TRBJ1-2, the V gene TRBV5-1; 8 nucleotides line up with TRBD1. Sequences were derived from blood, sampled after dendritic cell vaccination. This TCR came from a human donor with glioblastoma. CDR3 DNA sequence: TGCGCCAGCAGCTCTGGACAGGGCCCTTATGGCTACACCTTC. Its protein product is CASSSGQGPYGYTF.